Listed below are T cell receptor beta chains from one sample, sequenced in a study of cytomegalovirus exposure and HLA in healthy donors. The repertoire was sequenced with immunoSEQ multiplex PCR; TCRdb's copy has only in-frame clones and lacks some. Seen here are approximately 150,000 clones, 70% to 80% observed once, and the top ten hold about 2.2%. The sample was PBMCs. The receptors were sampled from a young woman in good health and CMV-seropositive. The CDR3 runs from the conserved cysteine through the conserved F or W. A D gene is named only where the DNA matches it firmly. Rows give clone size only sometimes, using once, few, many, or a class for an expanded clone.

>NA|NA|TRBV5-1|TRBJ2-7
CASRQSQGTPTKQYF
TGCGCCAGCAGGCAATCGCAGGGAACTCCTACGAAACAGTACTTC
>NA|TRBD1|TRBV6-5|TRBJ2-3
CASSYYGTADTQYF
TGTGCCAGCAGTTACTATGGGACAGCAGATACGCAGTATTTT
>NA|NA|TRBV28|TRBJ2-2
CASSLVAGRLGELFF
TGTGCCAGCAGTTTGGTCGCGGGGCGGCTCGGGGAGCTGTTTTTT
>once|TRBD1|TRBV2|TRBJ1-2
CASKSGGTVHNYGYTF
TGTGCCAGCAAATCGGGTGGGACAGTCCATAACTATGGCTACACCTTC
>NA|NA|TRBV6-1|TRBJ2-2
CASFLAAGPTGELFF
TGTGCCAGCTTTCTTGCCGCAGGTCCCACCGGGGAGCTGTTTTTT
>once|NA|TRBV6-1|TRBJ1-3
CASSEVRKTGSGNTIYF
TGTGCCAGCAGTGAAGTCCGTAAAACAGGCTCTGGAAACACCATATATTTT
>NA|NA|TRBV6-6|TRBJ2-5
CASSYEEVAEETQYF
TGTGCCAGCAGTTACGAAGAGGTCGCGGAAGAGACCCAGTACTTC
>NA|NA|TRBV11-2|TRBJ1-6
CASNYRRGNSPLHF
TGTGCCAGCAACTACAGGAGGGGAAATTCACCCCTCCACTTT
>NA|TRBD1|TRBV7-2|TRBJ2-3
CASSSQTGGTDTQYF
TGTGCCAGCAGCTCACAAACAGGGGGCACAGATACGCAGTATTTT
>once|NA|TRBV4-2|TRBJ2-2
CASRTPNTGELFF
TGTGCCAGCAGGACTCCAAACACCGGGGAGCTGTTTTTT
>NA|TRBD1|TRBV13|TRBJ2-7
CASRQGTVATKQYF
TGTGCCAGCAGACAAGGGACAGTGGCTACGAAGCAGTACTTC
>NA|NA|TRBV4-3|TRBJ1-1
CASSQEAALNTEAFF
TGCGCCAGCAGCCAAGAGGCTGCCCTGAACACTGAAGCTTTCTTT
>once|NA|TRBV9|TRBJ2-7
CASSPLGGRSSYEQYF
TGTGCCAGCAGCCCATTGGGGGGAAGGAGCTCCTACGAGCAGTACTTC
>NA|TRBD2|TRBV4-1|TRBJ2-6
CASSPNFPLAGGSGANVLTF
TGCGCCAGCAGCCCCAATTTCCCGCTAGCGGGGGGCTCTGGGGCCAACGTCCTGACTTTC
>few|TRBD1|TRBV5-1|TRBJ2-2
CASRREQGVNTGELFF
TGCGCCAGCCGACGTGAACAGGGGGTCAACACCGGGGAGCTGTTTTTT
>NA|TRBD1|TRBV2|TRBJ1-1
CASDRRGGNTEAFF
TGTGCCAGCGACCGGAGAGGGGGCAACACTGAAGCTTTCTTT
>NA|TRBD1|TRBV14|TRBJ2-7
CASSQDNRQGGEQYF
TGTGCCAGCAGCCAAGATAACAGACAGGGTGGCGAGCAGTACTTC
>NA|NA|TRBV5-5|TRBJ2-7
CASSLRGYRDEQYF
TGTGCCAGCAGCTTGCGAGGGTACCGCGACGAGCAGTACTTC
>NA|NA|TRBV19|TRBJ1-2
CASSIRGNSNYGYTF
TGTGCCAGTAGTATTCGAGGCAACTCTAACTATGGCTACACCTTC
>NA|TRBD2|TRBV7-8|TRBJ2-5
CASSFPPWEGSQETQYF
TGTGCCAGCAGCTTTCCCCCGTGGGAGGGCTCCCAAGAGACCCAGTACTTC
>once|TRBD1|TRBV27|TRBJ1-1
CASSPGTDQAFF
TGTGCCAGCAGTCCCGGGACAGATCAGGCTTTCTTT
>NA|NA|TRBV6-5|TRBJ1-3
CASSRGSSGNTIYF
TGTGCCAGCAGCCGCGGAAGCTCTGGAAACACCATATATTTT
>NA|NA|TRBV7-9|TRBJ2-1
CASSSEDRWEQFF
TGTGCCAGCAGCTCTGAGGACAGATGGGAGCAGTTCTTC
>few|NA|TRBV6-5|TRBJ1-2
CASSKKAAGGLGYTF
TGTGCCAGCAGTAAAAAGGCGGCCGGGGGGCTTGGCTACACCTTC
>NA|NA|TRBV27|TRBJ2-1
CASSLSGTSYNEQFF
TGTGCCAGCAGTTTGTCCGGGACTTCGTACAATGAGCAGTTCTTC
>NA|TRBD1|TRBV25-1|TRBJ1-4
CASSRHDREEKLFF
TGTGCCAGCAGTCGTCACGACAGGGAGGAAAAACTGTTTTTT
>NA|TRBD1|TRBV5-1|TRBJ1-1
CASSLGRDRGRNTEAFF
TGCGCCAGCAGCTTGGGCCGGGACAGGGGGCGTAACACTGAAGCTTTCTTT
>NA|NA|TRBV7-6|TRBJ1-3
CASSLAPWEGGPGNTIYF
TGTGCCAGCAGCTTAGCTCCGTGGGAGGGAGGGCCTGGAAACACCATATATTTT
>NA|NA|TRBV20-1|TRBJ2-1
CSARSNNEQFF
TGCAGTGCTAGAAGCAACAATGAGCAGTTCTTC
>NA|NA|TRBV7-9|TRBJ2-2
CASSLAATGELFF
TGTGCCAGCAGCTTAGCGGCCACCGGGGAGCTGTTTTTT
>NA|NA|TRBV5-6|TRBJ1-2
CASSSALRRLDYGYTF
TGTGCCAGCAGCTCCGCGCTCAGGAGGTTGGACTATGGCTACACCTTC
>NA|NA|TRBV9|TRBJ2-1
CASSSTGTHYNEQFF
TGTGCCAGCAGCTCAACCGGGACACACTACAATGAGCAGTTCTTC
>NA|NA|TRBV4-1|TRBJ2-5
CASSQDLAVGQETQYF
TGCGCCAGCAGCCAAGATCTAGCAGTGGGCCAAGAGACCCAGTACTTC
>NA|NA|TRBV10-3|TRBJ2-7
CAISESETTTYEQYF
TGTGCCATCAGTGAGTCAGAGACAACCACCTACGAGCAGTACTTC
>NA|NA|TRBV27|TRBJ1-5
CASSLYPSGGNQPQHF
TGTGCCAGCAGTTTATATCCAAGCGGGGGCAATCAGCCCCAGCATTTT
>NA|TRBD2|TRBV11-2|TRBJ2-5
CASSLDLAGGPGETQYF
TGTGCCAGCAGCTTAGATCTAGCGGGGGGGCCTGGGGAGACCCAGTACTTC
>NA|TRBD1|TRBV20-1|TRBJ2-1
CSAWDSLQFF
TGCAGTGCTTGGGACAGCCTGCAGTTCTTC
>NA|TRBD2|TRBV5-1|TRBJ2-1
CASTLRGTSGSRSYNEQFF
TGCGCCAGCACCCTCCGGGGGACTAGCGGAAGTAGGTCCTACAATGAGCAGTTCTTC
>NA|TRBD2|TRBV5-1|TRBJ2-5
CASSPVLASQETQYF
TGCGCCAGCAGCCCGGTACTAGCGTCTCAAGAGACCCAGTACTTC
>NA|NA|TRBV2|TRBJ1-1
CASSENGDEAFF
TGTGCCAGCAGTGAAAACGGAGATGAAGCTTTCTTT
>NA|NA|TRBV2|TRBJ1-2
CASRKTANYGYTF
TGTGCCAGCAGGAAAACAGCAAACTATGGCTACACCTTC
>few|NA|TRBV18|TRBJ1-4
CASSPPPGNYEKLFF
TGTGCCAGCTCACCACCACCAGGGAATTATGAAAAACTGTTTTTT
>NA|TRBD1|TRBV29-1|TRBJ1-2
CSADGQGAGGYTF
TGCAGCGCGGACGGACAGGGGGCAGGGGGCTACACCTTC
>NA|NA|TRBV10-1|TRBJ2-6
CASSEYSPTGANVLTF
TGCGCCAGCAGTGAGTACAGTCCTACTGGGGCCAACGTCCTGACTTTC
>NA|TRBD1|TRBV4-3|TRBJ1-4
CASSYTGTDEKLFF
TGCGCCAGCAGCTATACCGGGACAGATGAAAAACTGTTTTTT
>NA|NA|TRBV27|TRBJ2-7
CASSFRDTLNEQYF
TGTGCCAGCAGTTTCCGGGACACCCTTAACGAGCAGTACTTC
>NA|NA|TRBV29-1|TRBJ2-7
CSVASDSSYEQYF
TGCAGCGTTGCTTCGGACAGCTCCTACGAGCAGTACTTC
>NA|TRBD1|TRBV7-9|TRBJ1-2
CASSHTGTESLYGYTF
TGTGCCAGCAGTCACACCGGGACAGAGAGCCTTTATGGCTACACCTTC